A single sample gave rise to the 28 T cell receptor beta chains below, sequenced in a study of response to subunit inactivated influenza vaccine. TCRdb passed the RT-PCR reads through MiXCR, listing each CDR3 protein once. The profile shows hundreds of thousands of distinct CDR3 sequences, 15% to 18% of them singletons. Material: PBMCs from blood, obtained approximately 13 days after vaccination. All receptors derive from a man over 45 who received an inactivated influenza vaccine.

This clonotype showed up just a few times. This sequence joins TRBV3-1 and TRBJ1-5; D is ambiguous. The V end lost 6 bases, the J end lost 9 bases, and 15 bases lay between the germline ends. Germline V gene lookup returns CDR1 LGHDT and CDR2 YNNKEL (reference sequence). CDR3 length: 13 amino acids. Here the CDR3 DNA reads TGTGCCAGCAGTACGGCTACCGATCGGCCCCAGCATTTT. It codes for CASSTATDRPQHF. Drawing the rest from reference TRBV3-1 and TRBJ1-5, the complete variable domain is DTAVSQTPKYLVTQMGNDKSIKCEQNLGHDTMYWYKQDSKKFLKIMFSYNNKELIINETVPNRFSPKSPDKAHLNLHINSLELGDSAVYFCASSTATDRPQHFGDGTRLSIL.

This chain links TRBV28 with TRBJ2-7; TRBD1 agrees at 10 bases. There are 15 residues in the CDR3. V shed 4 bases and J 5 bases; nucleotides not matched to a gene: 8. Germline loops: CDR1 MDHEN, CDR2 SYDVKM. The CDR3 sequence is CASSSAGTGVHEQYF. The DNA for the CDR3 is TGTGCCAGCAGTTCTGCCGGGACAGGGGTCCACGAGCAGTACTTC.

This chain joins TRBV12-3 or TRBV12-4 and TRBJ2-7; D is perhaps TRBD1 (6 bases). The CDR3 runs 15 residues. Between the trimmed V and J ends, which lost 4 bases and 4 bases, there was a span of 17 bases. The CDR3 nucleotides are TGTGCCAGCAGTTGGGATCAAGGGGGTAGGTACGAGCAGTACTTC. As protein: CASSWDQGGRYEQYF.

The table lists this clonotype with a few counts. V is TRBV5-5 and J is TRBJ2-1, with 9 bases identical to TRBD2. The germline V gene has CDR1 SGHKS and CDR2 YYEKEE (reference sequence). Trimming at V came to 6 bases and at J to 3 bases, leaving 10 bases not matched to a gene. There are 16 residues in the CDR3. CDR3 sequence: CASTFGGSGSYNEQFF. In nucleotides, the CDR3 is TGTGCCAGCACCTTCGGGGGTAGCGGGAGCTACAATGAGCAGTTCTTC.

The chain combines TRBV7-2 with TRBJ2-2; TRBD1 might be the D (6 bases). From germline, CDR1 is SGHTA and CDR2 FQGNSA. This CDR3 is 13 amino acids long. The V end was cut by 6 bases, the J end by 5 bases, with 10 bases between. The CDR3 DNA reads TGTGCCAGCAGTAAACAGGGTACCGGGGAGCTGTTTTTT. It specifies CASSKQGTGELFF.

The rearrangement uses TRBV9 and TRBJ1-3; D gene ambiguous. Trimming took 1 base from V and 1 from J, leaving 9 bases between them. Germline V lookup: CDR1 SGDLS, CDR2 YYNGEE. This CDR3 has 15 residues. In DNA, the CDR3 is TGTGCCAGCAGCGTAAGTTTGGATTCTGGAAACACCATATATTTT. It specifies CASSVSLDSGNTIYF.

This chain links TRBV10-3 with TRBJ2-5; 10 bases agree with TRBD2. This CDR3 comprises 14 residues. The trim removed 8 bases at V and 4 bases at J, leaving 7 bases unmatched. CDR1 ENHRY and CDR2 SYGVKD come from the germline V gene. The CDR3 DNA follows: TGTGCCATCTCCGGGACTAGCGCTGTAGAGACCCAGTACTTC. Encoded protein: CAISGTSAVETQYF.

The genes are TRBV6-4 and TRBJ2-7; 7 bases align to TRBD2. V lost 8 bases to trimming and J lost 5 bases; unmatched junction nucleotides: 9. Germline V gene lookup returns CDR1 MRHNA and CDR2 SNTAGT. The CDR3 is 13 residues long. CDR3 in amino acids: CASAGRVLDEQYF. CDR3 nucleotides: TGTGCCAGCGCGGGGAGGGTTCTAGACGAGCAGTACTTC.

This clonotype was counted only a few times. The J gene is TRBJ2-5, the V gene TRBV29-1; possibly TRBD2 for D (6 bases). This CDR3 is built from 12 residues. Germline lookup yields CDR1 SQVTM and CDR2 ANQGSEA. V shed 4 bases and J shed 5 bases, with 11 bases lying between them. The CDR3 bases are TGCAGCGTTGGGGGGGTATGGGAGACCCAGTACTTC. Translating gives CSVGGVWETQYF.

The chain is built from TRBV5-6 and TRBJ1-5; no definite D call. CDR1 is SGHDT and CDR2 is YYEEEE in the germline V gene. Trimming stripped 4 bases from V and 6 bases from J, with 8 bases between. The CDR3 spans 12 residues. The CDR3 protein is CASSRWGQPQHF. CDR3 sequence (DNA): TGTGCCAGCAGCCGTTGGGGTCAGCCCCAGCATTTT.

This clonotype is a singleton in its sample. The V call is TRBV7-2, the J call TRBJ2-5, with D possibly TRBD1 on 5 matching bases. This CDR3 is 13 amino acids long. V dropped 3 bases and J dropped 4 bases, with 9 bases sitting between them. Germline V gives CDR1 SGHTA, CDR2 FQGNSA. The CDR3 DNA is TGTGCCAGCAGCTTTGGGGCCCGAGAGACCCAGTACTTC. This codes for CASSFGARETQYF.

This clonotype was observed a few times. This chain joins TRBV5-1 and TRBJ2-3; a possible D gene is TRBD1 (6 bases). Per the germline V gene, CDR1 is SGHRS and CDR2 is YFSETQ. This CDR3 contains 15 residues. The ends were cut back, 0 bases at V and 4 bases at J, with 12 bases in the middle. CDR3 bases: TGCGCCAGCAGCTTGGCGACAGGCAATCCAGATACGCAGTATTTT. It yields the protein CASSLATGNPDTQYF.

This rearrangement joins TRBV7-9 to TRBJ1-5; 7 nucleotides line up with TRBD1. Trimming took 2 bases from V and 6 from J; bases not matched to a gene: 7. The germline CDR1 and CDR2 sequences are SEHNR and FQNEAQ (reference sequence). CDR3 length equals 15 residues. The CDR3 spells CASSLSSGGGQPQHF. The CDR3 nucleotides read TGTGCCAGCAGCTTATCATCAGGGGGTGGTCAGCCCCAGCATTTT.

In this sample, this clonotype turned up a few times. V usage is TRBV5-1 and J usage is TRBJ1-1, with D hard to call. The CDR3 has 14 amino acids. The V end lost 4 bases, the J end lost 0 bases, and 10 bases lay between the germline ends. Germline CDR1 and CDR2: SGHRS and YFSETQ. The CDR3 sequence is CASSAQQLNTEAFF. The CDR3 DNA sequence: TGCGCCAGCAGCGCACAACAATTGAACACTGAAGCTTTCTTT.

The CDR3 DNA sequence: TGTGCCATCAGTGTCACAGTCCAAGAGACCCAGTACTTC. This encodes CAISVTVQETQYF. The genes are TRBV10-3 and TRBJ2-5; D is unclear. The CDR3 runs to 13 residues. From germline, CDR1 is ENHRY and CDR2 SYGVKD. The germline V and J ends were trimmed by 4 bases and 1 base, with 7 bases remaining between them.

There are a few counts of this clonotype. CDR3 protein: CASRGDGKNIQYF. Written as DNA, the CDR3 is TGTGCCAGCAGGGGGGACGGCAAAAACATTCAGTACTTC. The chain joins TRBV12-3 or TRBV12-4 to TRBJ2-4; the D call may be TRBD1 or TRBD2 (5 bases each). V was shortened by 6 bases and J by 3 bases, with 9 bases between the two germline ends. This CDR3 is built from 13 residues.

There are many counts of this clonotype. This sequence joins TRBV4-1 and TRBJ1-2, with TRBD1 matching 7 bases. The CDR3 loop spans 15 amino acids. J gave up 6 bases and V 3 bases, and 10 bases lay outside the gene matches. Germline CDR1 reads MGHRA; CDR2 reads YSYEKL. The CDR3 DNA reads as TGCGCCAGCAGCCAGGGCCGAGGGGGCTCCCATGGCTACACCTTC. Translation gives CASSQGRGGSHGYTF.

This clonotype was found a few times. CDR3 in DNA: TGTGCCAGCAGTTTAATCGGTGGGTCAAGTGAGACCCAGTACTTC. Translated: CASSLIGGSSETQYF. The genes are TRBV27 and TRBJ2-5; D is unresolved. V dropped 2 bases and J dropped 5 bases, with 15 bases sitting between them. This CDR3 region has 15 residues. CDR1 and CDR2 (germline): MNHEY, SMNVEV (reference sequence).

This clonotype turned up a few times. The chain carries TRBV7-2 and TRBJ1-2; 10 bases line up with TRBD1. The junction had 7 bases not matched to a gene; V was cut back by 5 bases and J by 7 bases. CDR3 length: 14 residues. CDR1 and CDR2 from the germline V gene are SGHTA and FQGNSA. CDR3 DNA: TGTGCCAGCAGCCGAGACAGGGGGCCGGGTGGCTACACCTTC. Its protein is CASSRDRGPGGYTF.

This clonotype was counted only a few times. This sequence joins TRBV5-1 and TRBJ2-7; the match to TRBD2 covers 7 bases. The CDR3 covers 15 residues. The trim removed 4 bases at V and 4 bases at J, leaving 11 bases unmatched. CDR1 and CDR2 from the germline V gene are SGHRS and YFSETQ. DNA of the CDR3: TGCGCCAGCAGCCCCCAGGGCGCGGGAGTATACGAGCAGTACTTC. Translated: CASSPQGAGVYEQYF.

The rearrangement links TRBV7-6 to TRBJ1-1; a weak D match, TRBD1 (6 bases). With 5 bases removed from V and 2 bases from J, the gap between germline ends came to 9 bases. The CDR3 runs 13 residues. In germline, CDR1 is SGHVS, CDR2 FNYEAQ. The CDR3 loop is CASSTQGNTEAFF. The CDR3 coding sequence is TGTGCCAGCAGCACACAGGGAAACACTGAAGCTTTCTTT.

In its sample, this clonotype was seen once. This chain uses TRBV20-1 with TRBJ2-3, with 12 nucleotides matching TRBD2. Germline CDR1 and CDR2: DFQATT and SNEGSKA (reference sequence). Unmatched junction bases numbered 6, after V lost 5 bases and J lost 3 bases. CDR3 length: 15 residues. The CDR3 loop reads CSAGRGLAGTDTQYF. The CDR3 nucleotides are TGCAGTGCTGGTAGAGGACTAGCGGGGACAGATACGCAGTATTTT.

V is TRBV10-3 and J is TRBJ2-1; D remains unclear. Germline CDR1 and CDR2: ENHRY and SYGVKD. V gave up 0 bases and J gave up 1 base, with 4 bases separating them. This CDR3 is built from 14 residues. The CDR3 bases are TGTGCCATCAGTGAGTCTCGGTCCTACAATGAGCAGTTCTTC. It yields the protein CAISESRSYNEQFF.

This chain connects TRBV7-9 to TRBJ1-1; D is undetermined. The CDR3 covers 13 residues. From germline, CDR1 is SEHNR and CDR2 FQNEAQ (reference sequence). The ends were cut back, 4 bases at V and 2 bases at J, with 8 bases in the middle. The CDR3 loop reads CASSSQSNTEAFF. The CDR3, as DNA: TGTGCCAGCAGCTCACAGTCAAACACTGAAGCTTTCTTT.

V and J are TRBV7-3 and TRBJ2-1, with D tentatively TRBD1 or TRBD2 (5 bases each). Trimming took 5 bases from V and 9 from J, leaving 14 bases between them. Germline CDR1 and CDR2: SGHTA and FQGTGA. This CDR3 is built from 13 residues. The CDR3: CASSTRDAREQFF. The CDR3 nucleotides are TGTGCCAGCAGCACCCGGGACGCACGTGAGCAGTTCTTC.

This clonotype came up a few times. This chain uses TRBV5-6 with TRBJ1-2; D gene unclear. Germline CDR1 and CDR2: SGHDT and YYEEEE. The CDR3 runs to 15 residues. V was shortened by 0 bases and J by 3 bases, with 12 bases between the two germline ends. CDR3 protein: CASSLVDGGYYGYTF. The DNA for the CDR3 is TGTGCCAGCAGCTTGGTGGACGGCGGATACTATGGCTACACCTTC.

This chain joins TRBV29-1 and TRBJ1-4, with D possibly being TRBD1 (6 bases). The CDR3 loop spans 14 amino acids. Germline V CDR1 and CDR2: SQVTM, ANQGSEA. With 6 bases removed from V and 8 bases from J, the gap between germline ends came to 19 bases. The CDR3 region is CSVIKGGGNEKLFF. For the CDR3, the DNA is TGCAGCGTGATAAAGGGGGGAGGTAACGAAAAACTGTTTTTT.

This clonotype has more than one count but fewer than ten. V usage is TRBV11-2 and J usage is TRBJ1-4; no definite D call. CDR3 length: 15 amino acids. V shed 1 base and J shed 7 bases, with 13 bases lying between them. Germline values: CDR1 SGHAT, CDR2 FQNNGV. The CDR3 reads CASSLGTGFGEKLFF. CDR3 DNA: TGTGCCAGCAGCTTAGGAACGGGGTTTGGTGAAAAACTGTTTTTT.